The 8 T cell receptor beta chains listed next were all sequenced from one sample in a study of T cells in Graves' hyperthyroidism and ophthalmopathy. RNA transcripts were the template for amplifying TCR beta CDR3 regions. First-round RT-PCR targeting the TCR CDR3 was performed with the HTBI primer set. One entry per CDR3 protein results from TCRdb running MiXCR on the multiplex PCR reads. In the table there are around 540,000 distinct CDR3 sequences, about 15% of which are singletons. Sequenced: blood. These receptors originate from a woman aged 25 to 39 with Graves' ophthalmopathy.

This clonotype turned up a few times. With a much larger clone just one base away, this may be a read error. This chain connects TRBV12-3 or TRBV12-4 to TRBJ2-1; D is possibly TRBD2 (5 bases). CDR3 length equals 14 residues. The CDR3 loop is CVSNRLLAYNEQFF. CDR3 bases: TGTGTCAGCAATCGACTATTGGCCTACAATGAGCAGTTCTTC.

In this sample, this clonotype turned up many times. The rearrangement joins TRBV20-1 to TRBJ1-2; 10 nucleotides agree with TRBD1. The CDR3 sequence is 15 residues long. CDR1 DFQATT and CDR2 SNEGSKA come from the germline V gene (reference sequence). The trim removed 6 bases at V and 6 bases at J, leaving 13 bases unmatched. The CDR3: CSADPPGQGLNGYTF. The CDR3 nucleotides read TGCAGTGCCGACCCTCCGGGACAGGGGTTGAATGGCTACACCTTC.

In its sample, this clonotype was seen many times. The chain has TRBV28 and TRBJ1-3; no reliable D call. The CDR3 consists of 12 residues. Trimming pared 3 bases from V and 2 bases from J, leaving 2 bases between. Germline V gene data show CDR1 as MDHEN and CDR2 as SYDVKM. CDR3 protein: CASSFAGNTIYF. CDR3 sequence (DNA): TGTGCCAGCAGTTTTGCTGGAAACACCATATATTTT. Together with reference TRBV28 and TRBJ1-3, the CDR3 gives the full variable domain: DVKVTQSSRYLVKRTGEKVFLECVQDMDHENMFWYRQDPGLGLRLIYFSYDVKMKEKGDIPEGYSVSREKKERFSLILESASTNQTSMYLCASSFAGNTIYFGEGSWLTVV.

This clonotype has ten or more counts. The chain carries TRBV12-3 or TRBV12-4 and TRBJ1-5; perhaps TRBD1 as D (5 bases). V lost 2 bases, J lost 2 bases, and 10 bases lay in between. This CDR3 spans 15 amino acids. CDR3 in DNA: TGTGCCAGCAGTTTAACGCAGGGTGGCAATCAGCCCCAGCATTTT. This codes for CASSLTQGGNQPQHF.

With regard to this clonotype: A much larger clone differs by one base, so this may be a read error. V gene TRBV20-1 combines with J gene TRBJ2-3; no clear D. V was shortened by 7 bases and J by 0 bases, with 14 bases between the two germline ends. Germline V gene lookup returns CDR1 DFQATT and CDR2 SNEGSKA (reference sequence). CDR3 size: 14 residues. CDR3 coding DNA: TGCAGTGTTAAGGCTTTGGCGAGCACAGATACGCAGTATTTT. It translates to CSVKALASTDTQYF.

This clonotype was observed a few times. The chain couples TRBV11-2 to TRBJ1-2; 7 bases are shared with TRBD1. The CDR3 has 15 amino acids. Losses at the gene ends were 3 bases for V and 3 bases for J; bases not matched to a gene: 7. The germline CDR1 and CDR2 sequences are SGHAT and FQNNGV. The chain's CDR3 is CASSFAQGVHYGYTF. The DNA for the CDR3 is TGTGCCAGCAGCTTCGCGCAGGGGGTGCACTATGGCTACACCTTC.

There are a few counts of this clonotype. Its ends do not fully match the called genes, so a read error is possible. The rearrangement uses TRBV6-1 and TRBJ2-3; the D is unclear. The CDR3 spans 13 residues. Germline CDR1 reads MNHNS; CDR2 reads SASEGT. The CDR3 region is CASSQAWTDTQYF. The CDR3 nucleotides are TGTGCCAGCAGTCAAGCGTGGACAGATACGCAGTATTTT.

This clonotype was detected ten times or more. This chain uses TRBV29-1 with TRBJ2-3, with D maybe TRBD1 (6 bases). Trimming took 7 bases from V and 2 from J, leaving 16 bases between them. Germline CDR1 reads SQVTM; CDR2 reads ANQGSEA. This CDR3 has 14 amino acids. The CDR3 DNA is TGCAGCGGGCGACCCGGGACACCCACAGATACGCAGTATTTT. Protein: CSGRPGTPTDTQYF.